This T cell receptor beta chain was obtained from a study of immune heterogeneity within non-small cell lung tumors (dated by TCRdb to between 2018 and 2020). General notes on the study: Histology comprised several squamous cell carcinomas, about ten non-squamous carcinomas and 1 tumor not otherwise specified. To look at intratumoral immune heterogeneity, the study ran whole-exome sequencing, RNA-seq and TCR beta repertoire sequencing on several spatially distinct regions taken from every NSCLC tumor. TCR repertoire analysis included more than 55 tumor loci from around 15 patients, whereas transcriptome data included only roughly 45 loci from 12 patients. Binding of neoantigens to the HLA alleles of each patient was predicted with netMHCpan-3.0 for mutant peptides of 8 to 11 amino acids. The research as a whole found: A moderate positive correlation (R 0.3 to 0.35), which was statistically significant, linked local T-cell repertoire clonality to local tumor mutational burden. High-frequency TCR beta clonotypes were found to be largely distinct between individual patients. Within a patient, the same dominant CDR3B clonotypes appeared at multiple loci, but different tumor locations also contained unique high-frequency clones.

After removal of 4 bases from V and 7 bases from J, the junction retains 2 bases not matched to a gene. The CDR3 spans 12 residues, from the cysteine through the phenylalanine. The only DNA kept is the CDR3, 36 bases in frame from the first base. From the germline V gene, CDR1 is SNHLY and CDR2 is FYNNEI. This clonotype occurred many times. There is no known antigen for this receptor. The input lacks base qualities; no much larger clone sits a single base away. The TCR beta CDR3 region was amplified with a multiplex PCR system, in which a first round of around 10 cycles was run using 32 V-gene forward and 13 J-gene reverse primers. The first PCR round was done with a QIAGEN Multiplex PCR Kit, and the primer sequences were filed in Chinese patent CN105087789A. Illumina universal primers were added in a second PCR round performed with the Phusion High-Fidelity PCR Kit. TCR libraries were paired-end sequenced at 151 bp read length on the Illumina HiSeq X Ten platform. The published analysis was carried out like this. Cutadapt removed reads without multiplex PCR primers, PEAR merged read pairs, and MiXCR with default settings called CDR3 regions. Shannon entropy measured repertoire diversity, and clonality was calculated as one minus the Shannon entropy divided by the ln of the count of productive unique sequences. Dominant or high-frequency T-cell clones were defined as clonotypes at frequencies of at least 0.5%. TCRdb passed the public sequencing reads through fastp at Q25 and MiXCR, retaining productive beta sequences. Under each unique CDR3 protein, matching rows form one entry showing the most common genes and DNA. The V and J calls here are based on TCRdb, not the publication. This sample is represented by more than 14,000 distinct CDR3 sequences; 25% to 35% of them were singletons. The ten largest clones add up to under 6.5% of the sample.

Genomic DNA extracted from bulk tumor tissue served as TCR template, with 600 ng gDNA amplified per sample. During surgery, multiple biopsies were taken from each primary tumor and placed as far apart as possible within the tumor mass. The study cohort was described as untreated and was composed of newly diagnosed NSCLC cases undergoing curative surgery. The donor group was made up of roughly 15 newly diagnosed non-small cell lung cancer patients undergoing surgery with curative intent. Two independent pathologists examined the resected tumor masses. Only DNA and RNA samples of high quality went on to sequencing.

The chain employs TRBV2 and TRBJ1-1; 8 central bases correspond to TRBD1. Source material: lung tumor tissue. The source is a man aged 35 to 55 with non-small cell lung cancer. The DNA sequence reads TGTGCCAGCAGTGGGGGACAGGATGAAGCTTTCTTT. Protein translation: CASSGGQDEAFF. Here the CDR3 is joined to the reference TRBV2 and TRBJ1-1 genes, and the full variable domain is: EPEVTQTPSHQVTQMGQEVILRCVPISNHLYFYWYRQILGQKVEFLVSFYNNEISEKSEIFDDQFSVERPDGSNFTLKIRSTKLEDSAMYFCASSGGQDEAFFGQGTRLTVV.